The entry below gives a single TCR beta chain sequence along with its context. Its antigen is unknown. This sample is drawn from a study of CD8 T cells in ankylosing spondylitis. General study results and limits: A TCR beta motif of 7 to 9 highly homologous variants seemed to mark ankylosing spondylitis blood. Enrichment of disease-linked clones was reportedly significant in matched ankylosing spondylitis synovial fluid.

A quantitative 5'-RACE method, one with molecular barcodes, was used to make TCR beta libraries. TCRdb independently ran MiXCR on the 5' RACE reads; one entry per CDR3 protein. The sample has approximately 240,000 distinct CDR3 sequences, roughly a quarter seen once. The source is a male donor with ankylosing spondylitis or in good health (not recorded which). The sequencing sample was made of blood, either unsorted or a sorted T cell fraction (not recorded which).

The CDR3 spells CASSERGVREQYF. The CDR3 bases are TGTGCCAGCAGTGAACGCGGAGTCCGCGAGCAGTACTTC. This chain joins TRBV2 and TRBJ2-7, with no clear D. CDR3 size: 13 residues. CDR1 and CDR2 from the germline V gene are SNHLY and FYNNEI. V lost 2 bases, J lost 6 bases, and 11 bases lay in between.